This is a list of T cell receptor beta chains from one sample in a study of blood T cell repertoires in COVID-19. The data were produced by immunoSEQ multiplex PCR, yet TCRdb's version contains in-frame clones alone and is incomplete. The sample lists approximately 230,000 clones, approximately 90% occurring once. The sequencing input was peripheral blood. Receptors were obtained from a man aged 30 to 45 who had recovered from COVID-19. The conserved cysteine and the conserved F or W are not part of the CDR3 here. Rows give clone size only sometimes, using once, few, many, or a class for an expanded clone.

size,J,V,CDR3
few,TRBJ2-3,TRBV19,ASSELTGKLSTDTQY
.,TRBJ2-3,TRBV12-5,ASGLARLTGSITDTQY
.,TRBJ2-3,TRBV11-3,ASSLGQRGGRTDTQY
.,TRBJ1-2,TRBV6-4,ASSATGTHGYT
once,TRBJ2-3,TRBV18,ASSTTGTGADTQY
.,TRBJ1-5,TRBV6-2/TRBV6-3,ASSRGRGLSVDNQPQH
.,TRBJ2-3,TRBV6-2/TRBV6-3,ASSPPASGGITDTQY
.,TRBJ2-5,TRBV7-2,ASSLVVETQY
.,TRBJ2-3,TRBV12-5,ASVPGHLTDTQY
.,TRBJ1-2,TRBV5-8,ASSPRTGRSIGYT
.,TRBJ1-3,TRBV19,ATSSGRKGGTIY
once,TRBJ2-3,TRBV3-1/TRBV3-2,ASSQVAGSDTQY
.,TRBJ1-1,TRBV7-9,ASSLGQAAGAF
.,TRBJ2-3,TRBV5-1,ASSFGTGGPDTQY
.,TRBJ1-1,TRBV4-3,ASSQVGGTEAF
.,TRBJ2-1,TRBV11-2,ASIKLRQGIREQF
.,TRBJ2-1,TRBV4-3,ASSPSGGATYNEQF
few,TRBJ1-2,TRBV6-1,ASSEGGIGYYGYT
once,TRBJ2-5,TRBV2,ASSGRRGGRETQY
.,TRBJ1-2,TRBV19,ASSIRQQQNYGYT
.,TRBJ1-1,TRBV20-1,SAGAGLAF
.,TRBJ2-7,TRBV7-9,ASSRNRLAGGPTEQY
few,TRBJ1-1,TRBV5-4,ASSLAGGNEAF
.,TRBJ2-7,TRBV29-1,SVWDNRGGGTRDEQY
.,TRBJ1-3,TRBV7-8,ASSAMTDGRNTIY
.,TRBJ2-1,TRBV6-5,ASSRRDYDNEQF
.,TRBJ1-6,TRBV27,ASSWDRDFRDNSPLH
.,TRBJ2-7,TRBV12-3/TRBV12-4,ASSPPPGEEQY
.,TRBJ2-7,TRBV24-1,ATSDSSGRGYEQY
.,TRBJ2-7,TRBV29-1,SVVRLATDEQY
.,TRBJ1-1,TRBV2,ASSTGPHRDRSRHTEAF
.,TRBJ2-3,TRBV6-2/TRBV6-3,ASSYGRLAGTDTQY
.,TRBJ2-4,TRBV29-1,SVAGLRDRDKNIQY
.,TRBJ2-1,TRBV24-1,ATSEGTYNEQF
.,TRBJ2-1,TRBV2,ASSSRRLADNEQF
.,TRBJ2-4,TRBV3-1/TRBV3-2,ASSSFLAKNIQY
.,TRBJ1-1,TRBV25-1,ASTPAGGEAF
.,TRBJ1-1,TRBV11-2,ASSLVAGNFPEAF
.,TRBJ1-1,TRBV18,ASSPGPEAF
.,TRBJ1-1,TRBV5-1,ASSLSRDRGQGTEAF